This T cell receptor (beta chain) is drawn from a study of cytomegalovirus exposure and HLA in healthy donors. Amplification used 60 Vbeta primers and 13 Jbeta primers. Measured with immunoSEQ multiplex PCR; TCRdb has only the in-frame clones, and not every one. Found here are around 180,000 clones, 85% of them singletons; the top ten hold 1%. This CDR3 spans 16 amino acids. V dropped 5 bases and J dropped 7; count of bases not matched to a gene: 11. The sequence derives from a boy younger than 10 in good health and CMV-seronegative. The gene calls are TRBV23-1 and TRBJ1-6; 7 bases are shared with TRBD1. TRBV23-1 is an ORF, with its function uncertain. Input material: PBMCs. This CDR3 reads CASSYWDSVKNSPLHF. In nucleotides, the CDR3 is TGCGCCAGCAGTTATTGGGACAGCGTAAAAAATTCACCCCTCCACTTT.